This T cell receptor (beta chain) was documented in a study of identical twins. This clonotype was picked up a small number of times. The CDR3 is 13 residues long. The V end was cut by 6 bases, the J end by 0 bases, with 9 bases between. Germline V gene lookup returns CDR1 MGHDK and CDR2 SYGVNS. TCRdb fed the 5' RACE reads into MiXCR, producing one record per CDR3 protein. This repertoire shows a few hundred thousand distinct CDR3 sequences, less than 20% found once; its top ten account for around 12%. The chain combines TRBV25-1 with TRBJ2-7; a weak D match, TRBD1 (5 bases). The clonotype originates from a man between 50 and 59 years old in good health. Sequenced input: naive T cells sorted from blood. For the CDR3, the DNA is TGTGCCAGCAGCGAGACAGACTCCTACGAGCAGTACTTC. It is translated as CASSETDSYEQYF.